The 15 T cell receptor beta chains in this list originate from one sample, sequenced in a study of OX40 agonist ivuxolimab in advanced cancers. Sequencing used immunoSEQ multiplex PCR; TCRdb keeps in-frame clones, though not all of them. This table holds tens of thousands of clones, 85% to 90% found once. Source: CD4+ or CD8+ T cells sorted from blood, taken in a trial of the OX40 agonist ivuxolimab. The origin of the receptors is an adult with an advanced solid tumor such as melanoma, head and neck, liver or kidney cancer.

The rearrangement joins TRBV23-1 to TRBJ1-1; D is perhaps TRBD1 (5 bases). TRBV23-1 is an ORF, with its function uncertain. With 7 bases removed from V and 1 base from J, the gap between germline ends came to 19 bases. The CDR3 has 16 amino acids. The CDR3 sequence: CASMLQGGQGNTEAFF. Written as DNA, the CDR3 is TGCGCCAGCATGCTTCAGGGAGGGCAGGGGAACACTGAAGCTTTCTTT.

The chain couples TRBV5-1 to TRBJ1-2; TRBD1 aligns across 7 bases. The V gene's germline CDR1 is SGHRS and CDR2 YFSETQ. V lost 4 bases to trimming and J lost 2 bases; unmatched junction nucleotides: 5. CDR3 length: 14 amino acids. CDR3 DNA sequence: TGCGCCAGCAGCCTTCAGGGGGGCAACTATGGCTACACCTTC. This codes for CASSLQGGNYGYTF.

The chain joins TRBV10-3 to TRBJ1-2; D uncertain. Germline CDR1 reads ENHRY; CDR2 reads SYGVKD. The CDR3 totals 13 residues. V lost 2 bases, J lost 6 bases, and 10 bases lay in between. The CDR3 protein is CAISERLEDGYTF. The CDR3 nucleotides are TGTGCCATCAGTGAGCGCCTAGAGGATGGCTACACCTTC.

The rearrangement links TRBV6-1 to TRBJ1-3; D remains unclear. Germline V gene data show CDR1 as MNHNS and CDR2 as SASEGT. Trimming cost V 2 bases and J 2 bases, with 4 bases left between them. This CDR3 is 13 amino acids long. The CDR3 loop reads CASSERPGNTIYF. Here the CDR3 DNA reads TGTGCCAGCAGTGAACGTCCTGGAAACACCATATATTTT.

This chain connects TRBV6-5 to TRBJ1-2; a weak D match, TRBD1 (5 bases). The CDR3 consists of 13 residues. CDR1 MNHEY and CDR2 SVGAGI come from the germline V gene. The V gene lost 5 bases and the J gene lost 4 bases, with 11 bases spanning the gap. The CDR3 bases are TGTGCCAGCAGTGACAGACAGAGCTATGGCTACACCTTC. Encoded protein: CASSDRQSYGYTF.

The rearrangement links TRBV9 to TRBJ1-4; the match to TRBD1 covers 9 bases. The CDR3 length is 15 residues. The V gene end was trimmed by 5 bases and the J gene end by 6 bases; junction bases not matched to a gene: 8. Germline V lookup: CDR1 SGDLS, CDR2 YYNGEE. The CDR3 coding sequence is TGTGCCAGCAGACTCAGGGACAGGGTATATGAAAAACTGTTTTTT. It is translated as CASRLRDRVYEKLFF.

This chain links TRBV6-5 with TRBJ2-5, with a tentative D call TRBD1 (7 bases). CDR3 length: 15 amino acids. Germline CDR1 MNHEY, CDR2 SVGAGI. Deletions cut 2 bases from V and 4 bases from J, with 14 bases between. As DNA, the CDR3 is TGTGCCAGCAGTTACCAGGGGGGATTGGGAGAGACCCAGTACTTC. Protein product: CASSYQGGLGETQYF.

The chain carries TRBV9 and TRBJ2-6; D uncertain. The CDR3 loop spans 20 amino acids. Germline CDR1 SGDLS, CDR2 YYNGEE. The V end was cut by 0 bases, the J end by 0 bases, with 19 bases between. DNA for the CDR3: TGTGCCAGCAGCGTAGCTAGTTGGGGTCCAGGACCCTCTGGGGCCAACGTCCTGACTTTC. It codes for CASSVASWGPGPSGANVLTF.

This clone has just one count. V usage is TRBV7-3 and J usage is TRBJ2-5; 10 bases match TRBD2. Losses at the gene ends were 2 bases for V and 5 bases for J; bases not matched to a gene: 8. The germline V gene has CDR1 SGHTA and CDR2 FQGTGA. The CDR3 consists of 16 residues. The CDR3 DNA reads TGTGCCAGCAGCTTATCAGCGGGGGGGCAGGAGGAGACCCAGTACTTC. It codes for CASSLSAGGQEETQYF.

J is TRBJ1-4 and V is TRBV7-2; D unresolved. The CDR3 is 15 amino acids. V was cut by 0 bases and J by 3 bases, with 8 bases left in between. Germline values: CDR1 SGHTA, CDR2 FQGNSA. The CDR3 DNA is TGTGCCAGCAGCTTAGCGCAGTTACCTAATGAAAAACTGTTTTTT. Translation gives CASSLAQLPNEKLFF.

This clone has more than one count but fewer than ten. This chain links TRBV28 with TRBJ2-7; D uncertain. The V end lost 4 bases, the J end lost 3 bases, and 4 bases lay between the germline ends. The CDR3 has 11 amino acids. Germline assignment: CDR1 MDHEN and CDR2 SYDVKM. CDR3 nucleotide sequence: TGTGCCAGCAGTTCGGGCTACGAGCAGTACTTC. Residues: CASSSGYEQYF.

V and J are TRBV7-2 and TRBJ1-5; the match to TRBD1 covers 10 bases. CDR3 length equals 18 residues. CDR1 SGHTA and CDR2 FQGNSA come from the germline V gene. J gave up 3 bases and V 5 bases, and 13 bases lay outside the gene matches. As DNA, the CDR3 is TGTGCCAGCAGCCTAGGGGACAGGGGATACGATATCAATCAGCCCCAGCATTTT. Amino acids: CASSLGDRGYDINQPQHF.

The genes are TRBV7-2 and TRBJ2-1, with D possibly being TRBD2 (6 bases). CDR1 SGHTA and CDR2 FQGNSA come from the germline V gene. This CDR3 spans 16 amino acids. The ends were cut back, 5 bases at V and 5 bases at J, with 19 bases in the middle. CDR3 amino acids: CASSPFLWGGNNEQFF. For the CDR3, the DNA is TGTGCCAGCAGCCCCTTCCTCTGGGGAGGAAACAATGAGCAGTTCTTC.

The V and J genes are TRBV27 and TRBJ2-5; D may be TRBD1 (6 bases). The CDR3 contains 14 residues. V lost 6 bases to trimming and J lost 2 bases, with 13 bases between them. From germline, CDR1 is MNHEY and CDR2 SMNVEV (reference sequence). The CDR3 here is CASRGWGLQETQYF. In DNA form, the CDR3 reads TGTGCCAGCAGGGGGTGGGGGCTGCAAGAGACCCAGTACTTC.

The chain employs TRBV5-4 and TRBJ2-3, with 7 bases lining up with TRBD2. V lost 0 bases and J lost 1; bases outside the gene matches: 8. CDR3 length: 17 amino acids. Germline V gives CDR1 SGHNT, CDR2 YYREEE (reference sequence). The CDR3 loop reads CASSLDKVTSGTDTQYF. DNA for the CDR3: TGTGCCAGCAGCTTGGACAAGGTAACTAGCGGCACAGATACGCAGTATTTT.